The rows below give T cell receptor beta chains drawn from one sample of a study of blood T cell repertoires in COVID-19. Sequencing used immunoSEQ multiplex PCR; TCRdb keeps in-frame clones, though not all of them. This repertoire shows about 42,000 clones, 85% to 95% found once; its top ten account for more than 5.5%. Material for sequencing was peripheral blood. Source of these receptors: a human donor in a cohort sampled during active COVID-19. The CDR3 runs from the conserved cysteine through the conserved F or W. Fields, in order: D gene, clone size, V gene, J gene, CDR3 DNA, CDR3 protein. A D gene is named only where the DNA matches it firmly. Where a row states a size, it is once, few, many or the class of an expanded clone; other rows omit it.

D gene: TRBD2; clone size: .; V gene: TRBV19; J gene: TRBJ2-1; CDR3 DNA: TGTGCCAGTGACGGCGGGACTACATACAATGAGCAGTTCTTC; CDR3 protein: CASDGGTTYNEQFF
D gene: .; clone size: .; V gene: TRBV28; J gene: TRBJ1-1; CDR3 DNA: TGTGCCAGCAGTTCAGCAGGGGACCTCCCTGAAGCTTTCTTT; CDR3 protein: CASSSAGDLPEAFF
D gene: TRBD1; clone size: .; V gene: TRBV10-3; J gene: TRBJ1-1; CDR3 DNA: TGTGCCATCAGTCAGGACAGGGCTGGAGCTTTCTTT; CDR3 protein: CAISQDRAGAFF
D gene: .; clone size: .; V gene: TRBV6-2/TRBV6-3; J gene: TRBJ2-7; CDR3 DNA: TGTGCCAGCAGTTTAATCCCTGGGGCCTCGGCGCAGTACTTC; CDR3 protein: CASSLIPGASAQYF
D gene: .; clone size: .; V gene: TRBV3-1/TRBV3-2; J gene: TRBJ2-7; CDR3 DNA: TGTGCCAGCAGCCAAGGGAGGGCCACCTCCTACGAGCAGTACTTC; CDR3 protein: CASSQGRATSYEQYF
D gene: TRBD2; clone size: .; V gene: TRBV5-4; J gene: TRBJ2-3; CDR3 DNA: TGTGCCAGCAGCCGGTTGACTAGCCAAAGGGTAACAGATACGCAGTATTTT; CDR3 protein: CASSRLTSQRVTDTQYF
D gene: TRBD1; clone size: .; V gene: TRBV7-3; J gene: TRBJ1-4; CDR3 DNA: TGTGCCAGCAGAATCACAGGGGCAGGTGAAAAACTGTTTTTT; CDR3 protein: CASRITGAGEKLFF
D gene: .; clone size: .; V gene: TRBV9; J gene: TRBJ2-5; CDR3 DNA: TGTGCCAGCAGCGTAGACGTGGGGGCTGGAGAGACCCAGTACTTC; CDR3 protein: CASSVDVGAGETQYF
D gene: .; clone size: few; V gene: TRBV5-6; J gene: TRBJ2-7; CDR3 DNA: TGTGCCAGCAGCTTGGTGGCAGCGACCTACGAGCAGTACTTC; CDR3 protein: CASSLVAATYEQYF
D gene: .; clone size: .; V gene: TRBV7-6; J gene: TRBJ2-7; CDR3 DNA: TGTGCCAGCAGCTTGTGGCAGGGAGGCTACGAGCAGTACTTC; CDR3 protein: CASSLWQGGYEQYF
D gene: TRBD1; clone size: .; V gene: TRBV27; J gene: TRBJ2-2; CDR3 DNA: TGTGCCACCACGGGACAGGGGTCCGGGGAGCTGTTTTTT; CDR3 protein: CATTGQGSGELFF
D gene: .; clone size: .; V gene: TRBV3-1/TRBV3-2; J gene: TRBJ1-4; CDR3 DNA: TGTGCCAGCAGCCAACGTGGTGGGGAGGCTGAAAAACTGTTTTTT; CDR3 protein: CASSQRGGEAEKLFF
D gene: TRBD1; clone size: few; V gene: TRBV30; J gene: TRBJ1-5; CDR3 DNA: TGTGCCTGGACCGGACAGGGAGGTCAGCCCCAGCATTTT; CDR3 protein: CAWTGQGGQPQHF
D gene: TRBD2; clone size: .; V gene: TRBV9; J gene: TRBJ2-5; CDR3 DNA: TGTGCCAGCAGCGTAGGACTAGCGGGAGGCCAAGAGACCCAGTACTTC; CDR3 protein: CASSVGLAGGQETQYF
D gene: .; clone size: .; V gene: TRBV2; J gene: TRBJ2-5; CDR3 DNA: TGTGCCAGCAGAGGACGGAGGACTCAAGAGACCCAGTACTTC; CDR3 protein: CASRGRRTQETQYF
D gene: .; clone size: .; V gene: TRBV11-2; J gene: TRBJ2-1; CDR3 DNA: TGTGCCAGCACCAAGTCCCGGGATGGGGTCACGGAGCAGTTCTTC; CDR3 protein: CASTKSRDGVTEQFF
D gene: TRBD1; clone size: .; V gene: TRBV6-6; J gene: TRBJ2-7; CDR3 DNA: TGTGCCAGCAGTTACCGACCGGGACAGACCTACGAGCAGTACTTC; CDR3 protein: CASSYRPGQTYEQYF
D gene: .; clone size: .; V gene: TRBV1; J gene: TRBJ2-5; CDR3 DNA: TGCACCAGCAGCCAGGAGACTAGCCCGAAAGAGCAAGAGACCCAGTACTTC; CDR3 protein: CTSSQETSPKEQETQYF
D gene: .; clone size: .; V gene: TRBV12-5; J gene: TRBJ2-1; CDR3 DNA: TGTGCTAGTGGTTTCTTATTCCCTAACAATGAGCAGTTCTTC; CDR3 protein: CASGFLFPNNEQFF
D gene: .; clone size: .; V gene: TRBV6-2/TRBV6-3; J gene: TRBJ2-6; CDR3 DNA: TGTGCCAGCAGTCATCCCGGGACTTCAATCTCTGGGGCCAACGTCCTGACTTTC; CDR3 protein: CASSHPGTSISGANVLTF
D gene: .; clone size: once; V gene: TRBV5-1; J gene: TRBJ2-1; CDR3 DNA: TGCGCCAGCAGCTTGGCCGCGGCAGGGAACAGCAATGAGCAGTTCTTC; CDR3 protein: CASSLAAAGNSNEQFF
D gene: TRBD1; clone size: .; V gene: TRBV6-5; J gene: TRBJ2-7; CDR3 DNA: TGTGCCAGCAGTTACGAGGGACAGGGGGTTTCCTACGAGCAGTACTTC; CDR3 protein: CASSYEGQGVSYEQYF
D gene: TRBD2; clone size: .; V gene: TRBV27; J gene: TRBJ2-7; CDR3 DNA: TGTGCCAGCAGTTTAGTGGGGACTAGCGGGAGATACGAGCAGTACTTC; CDR3 protein: CASSLVGTSGRYEQYF
D gene: .; clone size: .; V gene: TRBV5-1; J gene: TRBJ1-1; CDR3 DNA: TGCGCCAGCAGCTTGGCCTCCAGGGGCCTTACGAACACTGAAGCTTTCTTT; CDR3 protein: CASSLASRGLTNTEAFF
D gene: TRBD1; clone size: .; V gene: TRBV6-6; J gene: TRBJ1-2; CDR3 DNA: TGTGCCAGCAGCAGGGGGACAGGAGGAAACTATGGCTACACCTTC; CDR3 protein: CASSRGTGGNYGYTF
D gene: .; clone size: .; V gene: TRBV6-2/TRBV6-3; J gene: TRBJ2-7; CDR3 DNA: TGTGCCAGCAGTCTTCGGTTGGGGGGGGGCCCAAGCTCCTACGAGCAGTACTTC; CDR3 protein: CASSLRLGGGPSSYEQYF
D gene: TRBD2; clone size: .; V gene: TRBV5-5; J gene: TRBJ2-5; CDR3 DNA: TGTGCCAGCAGCTTGCAACTAGCGGGGGTCACCCAGTACTTC; CDR3 protein: CASSLQLAGVTQYF
D gene: TRBD1; clone size: .; V gene: TRBV30; J gene: TRBJ1-1; CDR3 DNA: TGTGCCTGGAGTGTACGAAATTGGGGACAGGGGTTCACTGAAGCTTTCTTT; CDR3 protein: CAWSVRNWGQGFTEAFF
D gene: TRBD1; clone size: once; V gene: TRBV4-1; J gene: TRBJ1-6; CDR3 DNA: TGCGCCAGCAGGCCAAGACAGGGGTTCGATAATTCACCCCTCCACTTT; CDR3 protein: CASRPRQGFDNSPLHF
D gene: .; clone size: .; V gene: TRBV4-1; J gene: TRBJ1-4; CDR3 DNA: TGCGCCAGCAGCATACATGCAACTAATGAAAAACTGTTTTTT; CDR3 protein: CASSIHATNEKLFF
D gene: .; clone size: .; V gene: TRBV7-2; J gene: TRBJ2-7; CDR3 DNA: TGTGCCAGCAGCCTCCGCTCACAGGGATACGAGCAGTACTTC; CDR3 protein: CASSLRSQGYEQYF
D gene: .; clone size: .; V gene: TRBV4-1; J gene: TRBJ1-2; CDR3 DNA: TGCGCCAGCAGCCAAGCCACAGCAGGTACCCACTATGGCTACACCTTC; CDR3 protein: CASSQATAGTHYGYTF
D gene: TRBD2; clone size: .; V gene: TRBV27; J gene: TRBJ2-7; CDR3 DNA: TGTGCCAGCAGATTCGCACTAGCGGGTCCCTACGAGCAGTACTTC; CDR3 protein: CASRFALAGPYEQYF
D gene: .; clone size: .; V gene: TRBV5-8; J gene: TRBJ2-1; CDR3 DNA: TGTGCCAGCAGACCTTCCGGGACAAAATACAATGAGCAGTTCTTC; CDR3 protein: CASRPSGTKYNEQFF
D gene: .; clone size: once; V gene: TRBV7-9; J gene: TRBJ2-7; CDR3 DNA: TGTGCCAGCAGCCCAAACATAATAACAGGGCTATTTTCATACGAGCAGTACTTC; CDR3 protein: CASSPNIITGLFSYEQYF
D gene: .; clone size: .; V gene: TRBV4-3; J gene: TRBJ2-7; CDR3 DNA: TGCGCCAGCAGCCAGAGCTACGGGACAAGCGAGCAGTACTTC; CDR3 protein: CASSQSYGTSEQYF
D gene: TRBD1; clone size: .; V gene: TRBV18; J gene: TRBJ1-1; CDR3 DNA: TGTGCCAGCTCCCCCGGGACAGGGGGCGCGAGGGTTGAAGCTTTCTTT; CDR3 protein: CASSPGTGGARVEAFF
D gene: .; clone size: .; V gene: TRBV10-3; J gene: TRBJ2-2; CDR3 DNA: TGTGCCATAGGGGGGAGGGATACGTCAAACACCGGGGAGCTGTTTTTT; CDR3 protein: CAIGGRDTSNTGELFF
D gene: TRBD1; clone size: .; V gene: TRBV5-1; J gene: TRBJ1-4; CDR3 DNA: TGCGCCAGCAGCTTGAACAGGGGTACTAATGAAAAACTGTTTTTT; CDR3 protein: CASSLNRGTNEKLFF
D gene: .; clone size: .; V gene: TRBV20-1; J gene: TRBJ1-1; CDR3 DNA: TGCAGGCCCTCGGTGAACACTGAAGCTTTCTTT; CDR3 protein: CRPSVNTEAFF
D gene: .; clone size: .; V gene: TRBV7-2; J gene: TRBJ2-6; CDR3 DNA: TGTGCCAGCAGTTACCGAGCGTCTGGGGCCAACGTCCTGACTTTC; CDR3 protein: CASSYRASGANVLTF
D gene: TRBD1; clone size: .; V gene: TRBV5-5; J gene: TRBJ2-1; CDR3 DNA: TGTGCCAGCAGCCGACGCGTGACAGGGGGCATGGATGAGCAGTTCTTC; CDR3 protein: CASSRRVTGGMDEQFF
D gene: TRBD1; clone size: .; V gene: TRBV28; J gene: TRBJ2-7; CDR3 DNA: TGTGCCAGCAGTTTGCCCGGGACAGGGGCCTACGAGCAGTACTTC; CDR3 protein: CASSLPGTGAYEQYF
D gene: .; clone size: .; V gene: TRBV18; J gene: TRBJ2-5; CDR3 DNA: TGTGCCAGCTCACCGACTCCACAAGAGACCCAGTACTTC; CDR3 protein: CASSPTPQETQYF
D gene: TRBD1; clone size: few; V gene: TRBV6-1; J gene: TRBJ2-3; CDR3 DNA: TGTGCCAGCAGTGCGGATCCGGGACAGGGTTCAGATACGCAGTATTTT; CDR3 protein: CASSADPGQGSDTQYF
D gene: TRBD2; clone size: .; V gene: TRBV29-1; J gene: TRBJ2-2; CDR3 DNA: TGCAGCGTTGTAGCGGGGGGGCGGTCATCCGGGGAGCTGTTTTTT; CDR3 protein: CSVVAGGRSSGELFF
D gene: TRBD2; clone size: .; V gene: TRBV20-1; J gene: TRBJ2-1; CDR3 DNA: TGCAGTGCTAGTACTAGCGGGAGGTTTTACAATGAGCAGTTCTTC; CDR3 protein: CSASTSGRFYNEQFF
D gene: TRBD2; clone size: .; V gene: TRBV3-1/TRBV3-2; J gene: TRBJ2-5; CDR3 DNA: TGTGCCAGCAGCCAAGATCGACTAGCGGGGGTCCAAGAGACCCAGTACTTC; CDR3 protein: CASSQDRLAGVQETQYF
D gene: .; clone size: .; V gene: TRBV2; J gene: TRBJ1-4; CDR3 DNA: TGTGCCAGCAGTGACCCACTAGGAGGGCGGGGTGAAAAACTGTTTTTT; CDR3 protein: CASSDPLGGRGEKLFF
D gene: .; clone size: few; V gene: TRBV5-4; J gene: TRBJ2-2; CDR3 DNA: TGTGCCAGCAGCATTAAAACCGGGGAGCTGTTTTTT; CDR3 protein: CASSIKTGELFF
D gene: TRBD1; clone size: .; V gene: TRBV4-3; J gene: TRBJ1-1; CDR3 DNA: TGCGCCAGCAGCCAAGATGAGCAACAGGGGATTATGAACACTGAAGCTTTCTTT; CDR3 protein: CASSQDEQQGIMNTEAFF
D gene: .; clone size: .; V gene: TRBV6-5; J gene: TRBJ2-7; CDR3 DNA: TGTGCCAGCAGTTACGGACACGCGACCTACGAGCAGTACTTC; CDR3 protein: CASSYGHATYEQYF
D gene: TRBD1; clone size: .; V gene: TRBV29-1; J gene: TRBJ2-7; CDR3 DNA: TGCAGCGTCGCCAAGGGACAGGGGAACGAGCAGTACTTC; CDR3 protein: CSVAKGQGNEQYF
D gene: .; clone size: once; V gene: TRBV27; J gene: TRBJ2-7; CDR3 DNA: TGTGCCAGCAGTTTGGCGGGTACCTACGAGCAGTACTTC; CDR3 protein: CASSLAGTYEQYF
D gene: .; clone size: .; V gene: TRBV23-1; J gene: TRBJ1-6; CDR3 DNA: TGCGCCAGCGAGATACAGAGCTCCTATAATTCACCCCTCCACTTT; CDR3 protein: CASEIQSSYNSPLHF
D gene: TRBD2; clone size: .; V gene: TRBV19; J gene: TRBJ2-1; CDR3 DNA: TGTGCCAGTAGTATTCTGGCGGGAGGGCCTAATGAGCAGTTCTTC; CDR3 protein: CASSILAGGPNEQFF
D gene: TRBD1; clone size: .; V gene: TRBV2; J gene: TRBJ1-1; CDR3 DNA: TGTGCCACGCGGACAGGGGTGAACACTGAAGCTTTCTTT; CDR3 protein: CATRTGVNTEAFF